Included here is one TCR beta chain sequence, with context. What this receptor recognizes is not known. Base qualities are not recorded, but no much larger clone differs from it by a single base. These data originate in a study of shared clonotypes between healthy human individuals (dated by TCRdb to about 2020). For context, the study as a whole: The cohort included a few men and two women between 18 and 49 years of age. Different laboratories and diverse techniques were used to prepare libraries and sequence TCR repertoires, to increase sequencing depth and limit assay-specific biases. Per donor, three plates each were used for CD4 naive and CD4 memory, two for CD8 naive, and one for CD8 memory. Blood TCR repertoires of a handful of healthy adults were deeply sequenced to estimate repertoire size and the extent of clonotype sharing between individuals. Leukapheresis yielded between about 0.94 and 9.5 billion PBMCs per donor. Results and caveats for the whole study, not just this receptor: The small number of donors limited the genetic and exposure-history diversity represented. Sampling was limited to blood, and TCR repertoires in tissue likely differ from TCR repertoires in blood. Approximately 5% of naive CD4, 3.5% of naive CD8, around 2.3% of memory CD4, and roughly 0.4% of memory CD8 clonotypes were shared across four donors. Compared with non-shared clonotypes, clonotypes shared by all four sorted-subset donors had higher generation probabilities. Estimated clonotype richness was generally larger for naive than for memory subsets. Rarefaction of sorted-subset datasets indicated incomplete sequencing despite the large sequencing depth. Pairwise subsampling led to the expectation that sequencing depth would affect the degree of clonotype sharing among donors.

The donors were healthy, HIV-negative adults who had no recently reported acute infections or vaccinations. All donors were Caucasian adults living in Nashville, Tennessee, USA. The CD8 memory samples were a combination of magnetically selected CD45RO+ cells and CCR7-negative CD45RA+ effector memory (TemRA) cells. Blood was obtained by leukapheresis, after which PBMCs were separated by Ficoll-Histopaque density gradient centrifugation and cryopreserved in liquid nitrogen vapor phase. Analytical flow cytometry was used to check the purity and quantity of each magnetically sorted T cell population. Each sorted fraction had its genomic DNA isolated and then quantified by UV absorbance on a Nanodrop 2000c. Based on the germline V gene (reference sequence), the CDR1 and CDR2 sequences are LNHNV and YYDKDF. Spanning cysteine to phenylalanine, the CDR3 consists of 15 amino acids. The kept DNA is CDR3 alone, 45 bases in frame from the first base. A distance of 8 bases separates the germline ends of V and J, which lose 0 bases and 2 bases respectively.

TCR CDR3 regions were amplified from genomic DNA by multiplex PCR using the deep immunoSEQ assay. Extracted genomic DNA from each cell subset was spread evenly across all wells of several immunoSEQ 96-well plates, with each plate serving as a replicate. Each replicate PCR for sorted subsets received about 220 ng genomic DNA, equal to 28,000 or so T cell genomes. Purified libraries were measured with a Qubit 3.0 fluorometer, size-checked on a Bioanalyzer 2100, and measured again with the KAPA Library Quantification kit. Every immunoSEQ 96-well plate was sequenced on a dedicated single-read 150-cycle Illumina NextSeq 550 flow cell. The authors' analysis ran thus. The immunoSEQ output contained only junctional sequences without quality scores, so filtering could not match that applied to full-length reads. To assign V/J genes and CDR3, sequences were annotated using PyIR, a Python wrapper for IgBLAST v1.9, with IMGT germline references. Reads were filtered out if the reads had weak V/J assignments (E-value above 1e-6), no CDR3, stop codons, out-of-frame junctions, or ambiguous translated residues. V3J clonotypes were defined by identical inferred V gene, J gene, and CDR3 amino acid sequence. Percentage overlap between repertoires was computed as shared unique clonotypes divided by the size of the smaller repertoire. Three approaches were used to assess repertoire richness: RTK rarefaction, the Chao1 estimator, and Recon v2.1 estimates of unobserved clonotypes. Generation probabilities were computed with OLGA for all TCRbeta clonotypes obtained by the gDNA method from several donors. What TCRdb holds here is the immuneACCESS table cut down to in-frame rearrangements. Part of the clones is not present; checked against another copy, under half of the missing clones reflect an unresolved V gene, and the others are unexplained. The V and J calls and clone size are taken from that table; D and trimming were inferred from the DNA. This sample holds 400,000 or so clones; 96% were observed only once. The ten top clones hold about 0.32% of the sample.

The sequence was obtained from a young man in good health. Sequencing was performed on memory CD8+ T cells sorted from blood. Per the publication, the cell subset or site label means: CD45RO+ cells pooled with CCR7-negative TemRA cells. In this chain, TRBV15 is recombined with TRBJ1-3; the D segment could be TRBD1, given 5 matching bases. The DNA sequence is as follows: TGTGCCACCAGCAGAGATTCAGGGACTGGAAACACCATATATTTT. It specifies CATSRDSGTGNTIYF.